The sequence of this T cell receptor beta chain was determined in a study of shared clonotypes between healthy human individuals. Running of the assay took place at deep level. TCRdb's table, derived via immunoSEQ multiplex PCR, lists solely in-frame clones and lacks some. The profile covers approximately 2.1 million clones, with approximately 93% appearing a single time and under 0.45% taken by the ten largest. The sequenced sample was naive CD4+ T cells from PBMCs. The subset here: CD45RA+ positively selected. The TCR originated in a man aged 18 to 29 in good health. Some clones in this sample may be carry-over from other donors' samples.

CDR3 residues: CASSQTSGNVNEQFF. The CDR3 DNA reads TGTGCCAGCAGCCAGACTAGCGGGAATGTTAATGAGCAGTTCTTC. The chain uses TRBV4-2 and TRBJ2-1, with TRBD2 matching 11 bases. CDR1 is LGHNA, CDR2 YNFKEQ, per germline. The junction had 5 bases not matched to a gene; V was cut back by 3 bases and J by 7 bases. CDR3 size: 15 residues.